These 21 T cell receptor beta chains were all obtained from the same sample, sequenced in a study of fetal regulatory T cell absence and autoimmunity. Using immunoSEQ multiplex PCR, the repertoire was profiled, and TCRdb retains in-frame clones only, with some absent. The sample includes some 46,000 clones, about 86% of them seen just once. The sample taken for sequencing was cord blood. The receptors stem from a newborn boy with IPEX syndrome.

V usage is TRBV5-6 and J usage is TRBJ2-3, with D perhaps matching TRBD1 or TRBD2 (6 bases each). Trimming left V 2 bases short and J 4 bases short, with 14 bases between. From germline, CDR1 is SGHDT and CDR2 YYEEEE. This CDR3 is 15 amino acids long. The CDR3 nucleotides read TGTGCCAGCAGCTTTGGAACAGGGACTTCAGATACGCAGTATTTT. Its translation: CASSFGTGTSDTQYF.

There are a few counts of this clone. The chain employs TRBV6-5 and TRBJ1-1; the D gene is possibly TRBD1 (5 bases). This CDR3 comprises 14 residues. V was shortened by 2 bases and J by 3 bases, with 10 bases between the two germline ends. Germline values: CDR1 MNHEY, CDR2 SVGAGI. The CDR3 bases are TGTGCCAGCAGTTACCGGACAATAGACACTGAAGCTTTCTTT. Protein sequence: CASSYRTIDTEAFF.

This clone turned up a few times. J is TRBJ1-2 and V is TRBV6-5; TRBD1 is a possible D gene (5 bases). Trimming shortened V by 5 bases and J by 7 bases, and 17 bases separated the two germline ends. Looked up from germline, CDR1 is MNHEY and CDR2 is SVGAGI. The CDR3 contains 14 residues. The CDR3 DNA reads TGTGCCAGCAGTACGGGACCGATAATCCCTGGCTACACCTTC. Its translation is CASSTGPIIPGYTF.

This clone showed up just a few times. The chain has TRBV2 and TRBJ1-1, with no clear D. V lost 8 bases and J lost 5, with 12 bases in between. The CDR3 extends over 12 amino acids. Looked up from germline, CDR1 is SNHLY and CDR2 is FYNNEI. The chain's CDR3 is CASVSVRTEAFF. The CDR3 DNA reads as TGTGCCAGCGTCAGTGTGAGGACTGAAGCTTTCTTT.

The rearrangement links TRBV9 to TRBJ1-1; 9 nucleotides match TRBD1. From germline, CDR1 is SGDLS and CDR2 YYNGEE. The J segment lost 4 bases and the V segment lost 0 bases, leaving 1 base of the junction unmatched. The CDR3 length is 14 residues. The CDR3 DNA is TGTGCCAGCAGCGTAGGACAGGGGGGCACTGAAGCTTTCTTT. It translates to CASSVGQGGTEAFF.

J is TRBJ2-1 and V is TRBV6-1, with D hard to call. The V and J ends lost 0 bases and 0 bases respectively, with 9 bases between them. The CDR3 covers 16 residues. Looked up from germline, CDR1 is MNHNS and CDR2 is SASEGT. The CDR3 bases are TGTGCCAGCAGTGAAGCGTTGCGTCTCTCCTACAATGAGCAGTTCTTC. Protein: CASSEALRLSYNEQFF.

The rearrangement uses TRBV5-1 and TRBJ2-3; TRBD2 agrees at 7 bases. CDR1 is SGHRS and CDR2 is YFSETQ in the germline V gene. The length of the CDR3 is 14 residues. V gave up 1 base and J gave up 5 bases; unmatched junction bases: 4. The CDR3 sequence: CASSLYAGEDTQYF. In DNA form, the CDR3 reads TGCGCCAGCAGCTTGTATGCGGGAGAAGATACGCAGTATTTT.

This chain's CDR3 is CASSQDRTGGKTQYF. DNA for the CDR3: TGCGCCAGCAGCCAAGATAGAACAGGGGGGAAGACCCAGTACTTC. V gene TRBV4-3 combines with J gene TRBJ2-5; 8 bases are a match to TRBD1. The trim removed 0 bases at V and 6 bases at J, leaving 6 bases unmatched. Germline V gives CDR1 LGHNA, CDR2 YSLEER. The CDR3 runs to 15 residues.

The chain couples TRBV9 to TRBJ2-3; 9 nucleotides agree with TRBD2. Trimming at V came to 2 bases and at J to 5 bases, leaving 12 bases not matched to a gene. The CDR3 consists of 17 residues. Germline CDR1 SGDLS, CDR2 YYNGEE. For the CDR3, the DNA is TGTGCCAGCAGCGTCCCCGAGACTAGCGGAGGCGGAGATACGCAGTATTTT. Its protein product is CASSVPETSGGGDTQYF.

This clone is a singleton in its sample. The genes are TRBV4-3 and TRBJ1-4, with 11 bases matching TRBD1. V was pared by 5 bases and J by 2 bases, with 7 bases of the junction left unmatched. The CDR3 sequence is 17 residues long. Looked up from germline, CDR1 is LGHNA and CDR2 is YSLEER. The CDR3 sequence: CASSFGQGAGTNEKLFF. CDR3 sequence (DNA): TGCGCCAGCAGCTTCGGACAGGGGGCAGGGACTAATGAAAAACTGTTTTTT.

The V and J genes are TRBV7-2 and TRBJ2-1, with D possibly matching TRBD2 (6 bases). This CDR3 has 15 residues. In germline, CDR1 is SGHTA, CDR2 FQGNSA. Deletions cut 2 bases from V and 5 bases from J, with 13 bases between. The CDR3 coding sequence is TGTGCCAGCAGCTTACAGACCGGGGGTAACAATGAGCAGTTCTTC. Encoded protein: CASSLQTGGNNEQFF.

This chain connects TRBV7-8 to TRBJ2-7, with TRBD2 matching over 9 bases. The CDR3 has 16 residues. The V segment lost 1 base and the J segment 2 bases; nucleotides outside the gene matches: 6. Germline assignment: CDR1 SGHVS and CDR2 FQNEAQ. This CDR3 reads CASSLGGTSRPYEQYF. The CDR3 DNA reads TGTGCCAGCAGCTTAGGGGGGACTAGCCGCCCCTACGAGCAGTACTTC.

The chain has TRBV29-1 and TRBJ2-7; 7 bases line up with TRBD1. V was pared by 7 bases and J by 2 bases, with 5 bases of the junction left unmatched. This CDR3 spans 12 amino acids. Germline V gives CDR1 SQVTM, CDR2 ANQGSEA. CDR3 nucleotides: TGCAGCGCGACAGGGCCCGCCTACGAGCAGTACTTC. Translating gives CSATGPAYEQYF.

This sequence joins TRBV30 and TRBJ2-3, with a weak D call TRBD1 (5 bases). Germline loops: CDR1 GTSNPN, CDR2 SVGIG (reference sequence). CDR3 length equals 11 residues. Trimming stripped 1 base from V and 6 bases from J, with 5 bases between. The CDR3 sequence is CAWSEGDTQYF. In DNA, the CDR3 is TGTGCCTGGAGTGAGGGGGATACGCAGTATTTT.

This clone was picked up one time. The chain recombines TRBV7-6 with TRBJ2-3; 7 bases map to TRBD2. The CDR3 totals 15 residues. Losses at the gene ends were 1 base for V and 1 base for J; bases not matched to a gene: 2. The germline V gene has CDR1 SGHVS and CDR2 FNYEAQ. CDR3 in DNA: TGTGCCAGCAGCTTAGGGGCGGGAGGCACAGATACGCAGTATTTT. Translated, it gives CASSLGAGGTDTQYF.

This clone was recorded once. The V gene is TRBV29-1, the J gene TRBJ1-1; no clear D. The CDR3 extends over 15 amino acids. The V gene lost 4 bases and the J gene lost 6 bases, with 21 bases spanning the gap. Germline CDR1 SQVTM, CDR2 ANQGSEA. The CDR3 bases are TGCAGCGTTGGCTCCCGGCAGGACCTTCGGGCTGAAGCTTTCTTT. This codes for CSVGSRQDLRAEAFF.

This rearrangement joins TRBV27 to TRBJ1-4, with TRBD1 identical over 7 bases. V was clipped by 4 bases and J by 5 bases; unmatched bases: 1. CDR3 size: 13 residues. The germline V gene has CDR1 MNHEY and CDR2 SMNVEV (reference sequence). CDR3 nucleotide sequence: TGTGCCAGCAGTTGGGACAGAAATGAAAAACTGTTTTTT. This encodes CASSWDRNEKLFF. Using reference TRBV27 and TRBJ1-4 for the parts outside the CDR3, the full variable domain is EAQVTQNPRYLITVTGKKLTVTCSQNMNHEYMSWYRQDPGLGLRQIYYSMNVEVTDKGDVPEGYKVSRKEKRNFPLILESPSPNQTSLYFCASSWDRNEKLFFGSGTQLSVL.

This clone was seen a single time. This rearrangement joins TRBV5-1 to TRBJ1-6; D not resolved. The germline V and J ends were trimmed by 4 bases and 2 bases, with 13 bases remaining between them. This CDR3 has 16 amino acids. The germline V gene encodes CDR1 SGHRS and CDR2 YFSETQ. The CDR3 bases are TGCGCCAGCAGCCCCCTGGGTGCGCCCTATAATTCACCCCTCCACTTT. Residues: CASSPLGAPYNSPLHF.

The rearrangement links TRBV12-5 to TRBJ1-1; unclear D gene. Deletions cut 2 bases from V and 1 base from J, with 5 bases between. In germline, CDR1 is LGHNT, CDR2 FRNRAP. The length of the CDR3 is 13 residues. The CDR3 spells CASGLSRNTEAFF. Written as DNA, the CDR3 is TGTGCTAGTGGTTTGAGCAGGAACACTGAAGCTTTCTTT.

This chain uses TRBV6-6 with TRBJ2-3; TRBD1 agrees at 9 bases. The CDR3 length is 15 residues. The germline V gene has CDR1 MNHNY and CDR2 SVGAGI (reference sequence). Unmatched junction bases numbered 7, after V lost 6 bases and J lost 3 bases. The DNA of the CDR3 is TGTGCCAGCAGCCTTCCCGACAGGGGGACAGATACGCAGTATTTT. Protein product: CASSLPDRGTDTQYF.

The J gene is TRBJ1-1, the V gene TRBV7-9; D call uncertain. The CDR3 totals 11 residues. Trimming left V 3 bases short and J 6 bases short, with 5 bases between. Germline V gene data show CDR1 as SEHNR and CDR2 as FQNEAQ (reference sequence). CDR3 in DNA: TGTGCCAGCAGCTTTACCTCTGAAGCTTTCTTT. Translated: CASSFTSEAFF.